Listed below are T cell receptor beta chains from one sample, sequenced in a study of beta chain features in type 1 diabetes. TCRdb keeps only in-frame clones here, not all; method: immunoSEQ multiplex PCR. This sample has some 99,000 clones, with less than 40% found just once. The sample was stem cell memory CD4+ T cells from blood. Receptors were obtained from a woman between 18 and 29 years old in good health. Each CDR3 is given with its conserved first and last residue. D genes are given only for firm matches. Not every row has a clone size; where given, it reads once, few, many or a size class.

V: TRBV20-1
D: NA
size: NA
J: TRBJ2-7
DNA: TGCAGTGCTAGTTTACGGACTGAGCAGTACTTC
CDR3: CSASLRTEQYF

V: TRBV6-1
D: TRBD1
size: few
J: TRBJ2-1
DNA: TGTGCCAGCAGTAGGGACAGCTTGGATGAGCAGTTCTTC
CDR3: CASSRDSLDEQFF

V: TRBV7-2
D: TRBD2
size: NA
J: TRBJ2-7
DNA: TGTGCCAGCAGCTTAATGGCGGGAGGGACCACCTACGAGCAGTACTTC
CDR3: CASSLMAGGTTYEQYF

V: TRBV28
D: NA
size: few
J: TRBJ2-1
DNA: TGTGCCAGCAGTGCAGGGAACGAGCAGTTCTTC
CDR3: CASSAGNEQFF

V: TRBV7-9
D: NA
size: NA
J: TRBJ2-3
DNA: TGTGCCAGCAGCTTAGCGCTAGCCAAGTTCACAGATACGCAGTATTTT
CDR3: CASSLALAKFTDTQYF

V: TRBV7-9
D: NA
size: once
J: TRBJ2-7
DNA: TGTGCCAGCAGTAAGGGGCTGAGAGCAAACGAGCAGTACTTC
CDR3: CASSKGLRANEQYF

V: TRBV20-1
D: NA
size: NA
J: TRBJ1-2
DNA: TGCAGTGCTTATAGCGGTCACGGCTACACCTTC
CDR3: CSAYSGHGYTF

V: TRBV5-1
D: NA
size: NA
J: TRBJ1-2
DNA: TGCGCCAGCAGCTTCGGCAGGCTCCTCCCTAACTATGGCTACACCTTC
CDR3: CASSFGRLLPNYGYTF

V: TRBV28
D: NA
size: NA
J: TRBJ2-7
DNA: TGTGCCAGCAGTAGAACCGGGTTCCCAAGAGGCGAGCAGTACTTC
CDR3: CASSRTGFPRGEQYF

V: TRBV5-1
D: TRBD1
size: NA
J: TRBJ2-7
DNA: TGCGCCAGCAGCTTGCAGGGGGCGGTCGTCTACGAGCAGTACTTC
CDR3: CASSLQGAVVYEQYF

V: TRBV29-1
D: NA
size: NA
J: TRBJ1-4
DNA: TGCAGCGCCATGCTGGGTACAGCTAATGAAAAACTGTTTTTT
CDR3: CSAMLGTANEKLFF

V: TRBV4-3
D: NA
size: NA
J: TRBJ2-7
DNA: TGCGCCAGCAGCCAAGGCCCTTCTAGGAGCTCCTACGAGCAGTACTTC
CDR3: CASSQGPSRSSYEQYF

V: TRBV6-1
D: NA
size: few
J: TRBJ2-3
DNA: TGTGCCAGCAGTGATATCGGGGTGAGCACAGATACGCAGTATTTT
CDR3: CASSDIGVSTDTQYF

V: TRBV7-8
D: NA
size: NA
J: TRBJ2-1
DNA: TGTGCCAGCAGCCCTCAGGGTTACAATGAGCAGTTCTTC
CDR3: CASSPQGYNEQFF

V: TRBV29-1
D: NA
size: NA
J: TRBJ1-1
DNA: TGCAGCGTTCAGCGGGGGATTTGGCAGGGGAACACTGAAGCTTTCTTT
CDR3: CSVQRGIWQGNTEAFF

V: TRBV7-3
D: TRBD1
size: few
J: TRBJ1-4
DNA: TGTGCCAGCAGGAAAACCGGGACAGGGGACGAAAAACTGTTTTTT
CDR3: CASRKTGTGDEKLFF

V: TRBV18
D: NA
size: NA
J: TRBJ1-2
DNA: TGTGCCAGCTCACCACAGAACCCAAACCTCGGGACAACCGGAAATTCTAACTATGGCTACACCTTC
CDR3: CASSPQNPNLGTTGNSNYGYTF

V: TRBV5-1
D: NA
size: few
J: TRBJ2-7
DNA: TGCGCCAGCAGCTTGGCGAGCGGCTACTCCTACGAGCAGTACTTC
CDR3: CASSLASGYSYEQYF

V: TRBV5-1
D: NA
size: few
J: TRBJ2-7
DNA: TGCGCCAGCAGCGGCAGATACGAGCAGTACTTC
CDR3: CASSGRYEQYF

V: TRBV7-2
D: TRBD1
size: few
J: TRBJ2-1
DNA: TGTGCCAGCAGCTTAGCCAGGGGGCTACGGCTAAATGAGCAGTTCTTC
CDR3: CASSLARGLRLNEQFF

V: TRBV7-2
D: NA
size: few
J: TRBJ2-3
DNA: TGTGCCAGCAGCTTCAGGGTACCCACTAGCACAGATACGCAGTATTTT
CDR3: CASSFRVPTSTDTQYF

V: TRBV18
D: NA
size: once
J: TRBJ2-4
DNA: TGTGCCAGCTCACGGAGGGACAGCCCAGCCAAAAACATTCAGTACTTC
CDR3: CASSRRDSPAKNIQYF

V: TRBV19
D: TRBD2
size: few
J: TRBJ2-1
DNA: TGTGCCAGTAGTGAACCGGGACTAGCGGGACAAGCGGGGAATGAGCAGTTCTTC
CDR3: CASSEPGLAGQAGNEQFF

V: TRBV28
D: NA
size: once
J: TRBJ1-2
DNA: TGTGCCAGCAGTTCGCCACGTCGTGGGGCATATGGCTACACCTTC
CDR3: CASSSPRRGAYGYTF

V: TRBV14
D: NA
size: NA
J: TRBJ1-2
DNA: TGTGCCAGCAGCCAAGTGACACCCTCCTATGGCTACACCTTC
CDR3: CASSQVTPSYGYTF

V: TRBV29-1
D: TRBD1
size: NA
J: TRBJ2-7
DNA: TGCAGCGTTTATACGGGACAGGTCGCCGAGCAGTACTTC
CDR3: CSVYTGQVAEQYF

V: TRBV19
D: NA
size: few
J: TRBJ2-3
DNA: TGTGCCAGTAGTATACGACAGGCCATTTCAGATACGCAGTATTTT
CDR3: CASSIRQAISDTQYF

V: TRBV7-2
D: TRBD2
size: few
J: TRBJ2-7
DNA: TGTGCCAGCAGCTTAAGGGGGACTAGGAGCCACGAGCAGTACTTC
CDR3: CASSLRGTRSHEQYF

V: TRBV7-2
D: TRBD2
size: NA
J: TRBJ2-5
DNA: TGTGCCAGCAGCTGGACGGGACTAGCGGGAGGTCGGGAGACCCAGTACTTC
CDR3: CASSWTGLAGGRETQYF

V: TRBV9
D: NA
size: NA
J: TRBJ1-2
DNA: TGTGCCAGCAGCGTAAACAGGGATGGCTACACCTTC
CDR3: CASSVNRDGYTF

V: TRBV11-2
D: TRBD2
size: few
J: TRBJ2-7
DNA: TGTGCCAGCAGCTTAGTGGTCGGGAGGGTCTACGAGCAGTACTTC
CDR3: CASSLVVGRVYEQYF

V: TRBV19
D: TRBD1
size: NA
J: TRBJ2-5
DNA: TGTGCCAGCGGACAGGGGGAGACCCAGTACTTC
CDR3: CASGQGETQYF

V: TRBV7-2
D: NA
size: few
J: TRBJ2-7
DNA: TGTGCCAGCAGCTTAGGGCGACGGGATACGAGCTCCTACGAGCAGTACTTC
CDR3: CASSLGRRDTSSYEQYF

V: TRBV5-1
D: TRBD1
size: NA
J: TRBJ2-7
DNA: TGCGCCAGCAGGCGGGGGACAGGGTCCTACGAGCAGTACTTC
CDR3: CASRRGTGSYEQYF

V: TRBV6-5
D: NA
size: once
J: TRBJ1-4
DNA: TGTGCCAGCAGTTACGGGGGGAAGGGTGAAAAACTGTTTTTT
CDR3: CASSYGGKGEKLFF

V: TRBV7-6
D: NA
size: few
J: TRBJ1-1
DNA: TGTGCCAGCAGCGCGACAGGTTTTTCTGAAGCTTTCTTT
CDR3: CASSATGFSEAFF

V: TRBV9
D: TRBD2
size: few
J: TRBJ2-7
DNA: TGTGCCAGCAGCGTATTTGGCGGGAGCTCCTACGAGCAGTACTTC
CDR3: CASSVFGGSSYEQYF

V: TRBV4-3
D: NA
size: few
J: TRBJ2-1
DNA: TGCGCCAGCAGCCAAGATTTTGGTAGCTACAATGAGCAGTTCTTC
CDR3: CASSQDFGSYNEQFF

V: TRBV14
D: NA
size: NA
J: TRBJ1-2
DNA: TGTGCCAGCAGCCATCACCAGACAGGCTATGGCTACACCTTC
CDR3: CASSHHQTGYGYTF

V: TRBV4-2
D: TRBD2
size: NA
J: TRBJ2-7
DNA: TGTGCCAGCAGCCAAGGAAGGACTAGCGGGAGCGAGCAGTACTTC
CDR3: CASSQGRTSGSEQYF

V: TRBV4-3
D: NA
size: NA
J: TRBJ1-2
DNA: TGCGCCAGCAGCCGGAGACCGGGGGGCGGCGGCTACACCTTC
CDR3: CASSRRPGGGGYTF

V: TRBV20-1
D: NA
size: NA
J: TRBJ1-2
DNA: TGCAGTCGAGGTATTCCGAATGGCTACACCTTC
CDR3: CSRGIPNGYTF

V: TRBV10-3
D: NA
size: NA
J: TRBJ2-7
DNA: TGTGCCATCAGTGAGGGTGGGACATCCTACGAGCAGTACTTC
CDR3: CAISEGGTSYEQYF

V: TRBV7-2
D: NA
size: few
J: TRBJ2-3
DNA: TGTGCCAGCAGCTTAGGGCCATACACAGATACGCAGTATTTT
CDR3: CASSLGPYTDTQYF

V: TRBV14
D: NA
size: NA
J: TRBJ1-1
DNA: TGTGCCAGCAGCCAAGACTACGTGAATCAAGCTTTCTTT
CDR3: CASSQDYVNQAFF

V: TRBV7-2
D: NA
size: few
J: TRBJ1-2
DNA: TGTGCCAGCAGCTTAGACAGGGTCTATGGCTACACCTTC
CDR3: CASSLDRVYGYTF

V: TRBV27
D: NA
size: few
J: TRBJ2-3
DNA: TGTGCCAGCAGAAATAAAGAACTAGGGCGCACAGATACGCAGTATTTT
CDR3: CASRNKELGRTDTQYF

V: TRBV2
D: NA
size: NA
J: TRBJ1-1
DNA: TGTGCCAGCAGTGAACTGTCAGGGGTTCTCGGCACTGAAGCTTTCTTT
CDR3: CASSELSGVLGTEAFF

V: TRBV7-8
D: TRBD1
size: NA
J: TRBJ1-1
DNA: TGTGCCAGCAGCGCAATGCAGGGGGGCAAAGCTTTCTTT
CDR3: CASSAMQGGKAFF

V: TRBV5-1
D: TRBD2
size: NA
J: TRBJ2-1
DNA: TGCGCCAGCGGCATTAATTCGGGGGGCAATGAGCAGTTCTTC
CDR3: CASGINSGGNEQFF

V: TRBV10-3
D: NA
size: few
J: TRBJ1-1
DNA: TGTGCCATCGGGCGGGGAAACACTGAAGCTTTCTTT
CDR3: CAIGRGNTEAFF

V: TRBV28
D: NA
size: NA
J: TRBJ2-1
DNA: TGTGCCAGCAGTTTGGCTAGCTACTACAATGAGCAGTTCTTC
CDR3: CASSLASYYNEQFF